The 32 T cell receptor beta chains listed next were all sequenced from one sample in a study of ipilimumab plus nivolumab after autologous stem cell transplantation. Using immunoSEQ multiplex PCR, the repertoire was profiled, and TCRdb retains in-frame clones only, with some absent. The profile covers around 21,000 clones, with around 80% appearing a single time and around 20% taken by the ten largest. The sequenced sample was PBMCs, obtained in a trial of ipilimumab plus nivolumab as post-transplant consolidation. These receptors all come from a male donor with diffuse large B-cell lymphoma.

The DNA of the CDR3 is TGTGCCAGCAGCCACGGACTCCCGAACACCGGGGAGCTGTTTTTT. Translation: CASSHGLPNTGELFF. The V gene is TRBV4-2, the J gene TRBJ2-2; tentatively, D is TRBD2 (5 bases). There are 15 residues in the CDR3. V was trimmed by 3 bases and J by 0 bases, leaving 8 bases between them. Germline V lookup: CDR1 LGHNA, CDR2 YNFKEQ.

V usage is TRBV29-1 and J usage is TRBJ2-1; tentatively, D is TRBD1 or TRBD2 (5 bases each). Per germline, CDR1 SQVTM and CDR2 ANQGSEA. CDR3 length: 13 amino acids. V dropped 7 bases and J dropped 8 bases, with 18 bases sitting between them. CDR3 DNA sequence: TGCAGCGCCGGGGCCTCTACAGTGGATGAGCAGTTCTTC. This sequence encodes CSAGASTVDEQFF.

The chain is built from TRBV7-9 and TRBJ2-5, with 12 nucleotides matching TRBD2. V dropped 4 bases and J dropped 5; count of bases not matched to a gene: 5. The CDR3 is 15 residues long. Germline values: CDR1 SEHNR, CDR2 FQNEAQ (reference sequence). The CDR3 DNA reads as TGTGCCAGCAGCTACCTAGCGGGGGGGCTGGAGACCCAGTACTTC. Amino acid sequence: CASSYLAGGLETQYF.

This chain connects TRBV5-6 to TRBJ2-5, with TRBD1 matching 9 bases. The CDR3 totals 15 residues. Trimming at V came to 0 bases and at J to 3 bases, leaving 3 bases not matched to a gene. CDR1 is SGHDT and CDR2 is YYEEEE in the germline V gene. CDR3 protein: CASSLVRTGEETQYF. In DNA, the CDR3 is TGTGCCAGCAGCTTGGTGCGGACAGGGGAAGAGACCCAGTACTTC. Filled out from reference TRBV5-6 and TRBJ2-5, the complete variable domain reads DAGVTQSPTHLIKTRGQQVTLRCSPKSGHDTVSWYQQALGQGPQFIFQYYEEEERQRGNFPDRFSGHQFPNYSSELNVNALLLGDSALYLCASSLVRTGEETQYFGPGTRLLVL.

This chain links TRBV6-5 with TRBJ2-2; TRBD2 agrees at 11 bases. The ends lost 1 base at V and 5 bases at J; junction bases unmatched: 3. Germline V CDR1 and CDR2: MNHEY, SVGAGI. The length of the CDR3 is 16 residues. For the CDR3, the DNA is TGTGCCAGCAGTTACTTCACTAGCGGGGGTACCGGGGAGCTGTTTTTT. Translation: CASSYFTSGGTGELFF.

The chain carries TRBV6-1 and TRBJ2-3; D tentatively reads TRBD1 or TRBD2 (5 bases each). Germline CDR1 is MNHNS and CDR2 is SASEGT. The CDR3 is 15 residues long. Trimming pared 7 bases from V and 0 bases from J, leaving 14 bases between. CDR3 nucleotide sequence: TGTGCCAGCACGGGGCGTCAACCTAGCACAGATACGCAGTATTTT. It is translated as CASTGRQPSTDTQYF.

This clone was detected only a few times. The CDR3 nucleotides are TGTGCCAGCAGCGTGGGACTAGCGGCAGATACGCAGTATTTT. Translated: CASSVGLAADTQYF. The chain couples TRBV9 to TRBJ2-3, with TRBD2 identical over 11 bases. The junction had 0 bases not matched to a gene; V was cut back by 2 bases and J by 4 bases. This CDR3 has 14 amino acids. Germline V gene data show CDR1 as SGDLS and CDR2 as YYNGEE.

This chain connects TRBV7-8 to TRBJ1-1; D remains ambiguous. V lost 5 bases, J lost 0 bases, and 16 bases lay in between. The CDR3 has 16 residues. Germline loops: CDR1 SGHVS, CDR2 FQNEAQ. The CDR3, as DNA: TGTGCCAGCAGCCTCCCGAGCCGAACCATGAACACTGAAGCTTTCTTT. Encoded protein: CASSLPSRTMNTEAFF.

The CDR3 DNA follows: TGTGCCAGCTCACCACGGGGGGGGAATGAAAAACTGTTTTTT. This gives the protein CASSPRGGNEKLFF. V usage is TRBV18 and J usage is TRBJ1-4; possibly TRBD1 for D (5 bases). Germline CDR1 reads KGHSH; CDR2 reads LQKENI. This CDR3 has 14 amino acids. V lost 1 base to trimming and J lost 5 bases, with 8 bases between them. Full variable domain (rest looked up from reference TRBV18 and TRBJ1-4): NAGVMQNPRHLVRRRGQEARLRCSPMKGHSHVYWYRQLPEEGLKFMVYLQKENIIDESGMPKERFSAEFPKEGPSILRIQQVVRGDSAAYFCASSPRGGNEKLFFGSGTQLSVL.

The chain carries TRBV7-3 and TRBJ2-2; D not certain. V was cut by 0 bases and J by 4 bases, with 9 bases left in between. The CDR3 runs 15 residues. The V gene's germline CDR1 is SGHTA and CDR2 FQGTGA. CDR3 protein: CASSLTSVATGELFF. The CDR3 bases are TGTGCCAGCAGCTTAACCAGCGTCGCCACCGGGGAGCTGTTTTTT.

This sequence joins TRBV5-1 and TRBJ1-1; the D gene is possibly TRBD1 (6 bases). With 6 bases removed from V and 1 base from J, the gap between germline ends came to 13 bases. CDR1 SGHRS and CDR2 YFSETQ come from the germline V gene. This CDR3 has 14 amino acids. The CDR3 region has the DNA TGCGCCAGCACAACTCAGGGGTCGAACACTGAAGCTTTCTTT. Amino acid sequence: CASTTQGSNTEAFF.

V is TRBV28 and J is TRBJ2-7; the D gene is possibly TRBD1 (5 bases). With 2 bases removed from V and 3 bases from J, the gap between germline ends came to 11 bases. Germline V lookup: CDR1 MDHEN, CDR2 SYDVKM. The CDR3 totals 14 residues. The CDR3 protein is CASSLAGNLYEQYF. In nucleotides, the CDR3 is TGTGCCAGCAGTTTAGCAGGGAACCTCTACGAGCAGTACTTC.

V usage is TRBV5-1 and J usage is TRBJ2-3; 8 bases match TRBD1. The CDR3 length is 16 residues. With 4 bases clipped from V and 2 bases from J, the junction kept 9 bases outside the gene matches. Germline lookup yields CDR1 SGHRS and CDR2 YFSETQ. This CDR3 reads CASSPGQGVHTDTQYF. CDR3 bases: TGCGCCAGCAGCCCTGGACAGGGCGTCCACACAGATACGCAGTATTTT.

V is TRBV6-5 and J is TRBJ1-6; the D is unclear. Germline CDR1 is MNHEY and CDR2 is SVGAGI. The CDR3 has 13 residues. Trimming cost V 0 bases and J 9 bases, with 6 bases left between them. The CDR3 DNA reads TGTGCCAGCAGTTACTCGATCACTTCACCCCTCCACTTT. Protein: CASSYSITSPLHF.

V gene TRBV6-6 combines with J gene TRBJ1-1; possibly TRBD1 for D (5 bases). Germline CDR1 is MNHNY and CDR2 is SVGAGI (reference sequence). The ends were cut back, 2 bases at V and 3 bases at J, with 10 bases in the middle. This CDR3 contains 14 residues. As DNA, the CDR3 is TGTGCCAGCAGTTACGAGCGGGGGGACACTGAAGCTTTCTTT. It is translated as CASSYERGDTEAFF.

The chain combines TRBV9 with TRBJ1-3; D is perhaps TRBD1 (6 bases). The CDR3 spans 15 residues. Germline CDR1 is SGDLS and CDR2 is YYNGEE. V was clipped by 4 bases and J by 8 bases, with 19 bases between them. The CDR3, as DNA: TGTGCCAGCAGCCCCCGGACAGCTAAGAGAGACACCATATATTTT. Its translation is CASSPRTAKRDTIYF.

The rearrangement uses TRBV4-1 and TRBJ2-3; 7 nucleotides align to TRBD1. The CDR3 has 17 residues. After removal of 2 bases from V and 0 bases from J, the junction contained 8 bases not matched to a gene. CDR1 is MGHRA, CDR2 YSYEKL, per germline. The CDR3 reads CASSQTLGQKSTDTQYF. CDR3 nucleotide sequence: TGCGCCAGCAGCCAAACCCTGGGACAGAAAAGCACAGATACGCAGTATTTT.

The chain recombines TRBV4-3 with TRBJ2-7, with D perhaps TRBD1 (6 bases). The ends were cut back, 0 bases at V and 5 bases at J, with 17 bases in the middle. CDR1 and CDR2 from the germline V gene are LGHNA and YSLEER. This CDR3 region has 16 residues. CDR3 amino acids: CASSQDIGSRGNEQYF. The CDR3 nucleotides are TGCGCCAGCAGCCAAGATATTGGCTCCAGGGGAAACGAGCAGTACTTC.

V and J are TRBV2 and TRBJ2-2, with 15 bases aligning to TRBD2. The CDR3 loop spans 21 amino acids. J was trimmed by 1 base and V by 6 bases; bases with no gene match: 15. CDR1 and CDR2 from the germline V gene are SNHLY and FYNNEI. CDR3 DNA sequence: TGTGCCAGCAGGGCTAAGGAACCGGGACTAGCGGGGGGAGGGAACACCGGGGAGCTGTTTTTT. It yields the protein CASRAKEPGLAGGGNTGELFF.

This clone was seen more than once but under ten times. The chain has TRBV7-3 and TRBJ1-6, with TRBD1 matching 8 bases. The germline V gene has CDR1 SGHTA and CDR2 FQGTGA. J lost 8 bases, V lost 5 bases, and 8 bases had no gene match. The CDR3 is 15 residues long. CDR3: CASSEHRGLDSPLHF. CDR3 coding DNA: TGTGCCAGCAGCGAACACAGGGGGTTGGATTCACCCCTCCACTTT.

The rearrangement links TRBV9 to TRBJ2-5; D is uncertain. V was cut by 4 bases and J by 5 bases, with 12 bases left in between. Per germline, CDR1 SGDLS and CDR2 YYNGEE. The CDR3 loop spans 13 amino acids. The CDR3 bases are TGTGCCAGCAGCCGCTTTGGGGTGGAGACCCAGTACTTC. Translation gives CASSRFGVETQYF.

The V and J genes are TRBV11-3 and TRBJ2-1, with 7 bases that match TRBD2. The V gene's germline CDR1 is SGHNT and CDR2 YENEEA. V lost 5 bases and J lost 1; bases outside the gene matches: 8. This CDR3 comprises 16 residues. The DNA for the CDR3 is TGTGCCAGCAGCCCTCCGAGCGGGGTGTCCTACAATGAGCAGTTCTTC. The encoded protein is CASSPPSGVSYNEQFF. The whole variable domain, remainder taken from reference TRBV11-3 and TRBJ2-1, is EAGVVQSPRYKIIEKKQPVAFWCNPISGHNTLYWYLQNLGQGPELLIRYENEEAVDDSQLPKDRFSAERLKGVDSTLKIQPAELGDSAVYLCASSPPSGVSYNEQFFGPGTRLTVL.

The chain is built from TRBV5-6 and TRBJ2-7; D is perhaps TRBD1 or TRBD2 (5 bases each). CDR3 length: 13 amino acids. V lost 4 bases to trimming and J lost 5 bases, with 13 bases between them. Germline V gives CDR1 SGHDT, CDR2 YYEEEE. The CDR3 nucleotides are TGTGCCAGCAGCAAGGGGTCTAGCAACGAGCAGTACTTC. It encodes CASSKGSSNEQYF.

V and J are TRBV6-1 and TRBJ2-3; D unclear. Trimming pared 1 base from V and 2 bases from J, leaving 16 bases between. The germline gives CDR1 MNHNS, CDR2 SASEGT. This CDR3 is built from 17 residues. The CDR3 coding sequence is TGTGCCAGCAGTGAAGTGGCCAGACGATGGGCCACAGATACGCAGTATTTT. Its translation: CASSEVARRWATDTQYF.

The rearrangement links TRBV27 to TRBJ2-7, with D tentatively TRBD1 (6 bases). There are 13 residues in the CDR3. Trimming stripped 7 bases from V and 5 bases from J, with 15 bases between. In germline, CDR1 is MNHEY, CDR2 SMNVEV (reference sequence). CDR3 DNA sequence: TGTGCCAGCAATCCCAGAGCAGGGGACGAGCAGTACTTC. Amino acids: CASNPRAGDEQYF.

J is TRBJ2-5 and V is TRBV19; the match to TRBD2 covers 9 bases. V lost 6 bases, J lost 5 bases, and 10 bases stayed unmatched. CDR3 size: 15 residues. Germline CDR1 reads LNHDA; CDR2 reads SQIVND (reference sequence). The CDR3 DNA reads as TGTGCCAGTAGCAATAAGCGGGGGGCCTGGGAGACCCAGTACTTC. It is translated as CASSNKRGAWETQYF.

The rearrangement links TRBV2 to TRBJ2-3, with TRBD1 identical over 9 bases. Germline CDR1 reads SNHLY; CDR2 reads FYNNEI. The CDR3 length is 14 residues. Trimming at V came to 6 bases and at J to 4 bases, leaving 5 bases not matched to a gene. The CDR3 DNA reads as TGTGCCAGCAGGACGGACAGGGGCGCAGATACGCAGTATTTT. Protein: CASRTDRGADTQYF.

The chain links TRBV9 to TRBJ2-7; TRBD1 agrees at 7 bases. The CDR3 has 15 residues. Germline V gene lookup returns CDR1 SGDLS and CDR2 YYNGEE. The V segment lost 2 bases and the J segment 2 bases; nucleotides outside the gene matches: 7. CDR3 coding DNA: TGTGCCAGCAGCGTGCAACAGGGGTTCGCCTACGAGCAGTACTTC. This codes for CASSVQQGFAYEQYF.

The chain combines TRBV7-9 with TRBJ2-7; 8 bases agree with TRBD1. V shed 1 base and J 6 bases; nucleotides not matched to a gene: 2. CDR3 length: 13 amino acids. Germline CDR1 SEHNR, CDR2 FQNEAQ (reference sequence). Here the CDR3 DNA reads TGTGCCAGCAGCTTAGGGACAGGGCCCGAGCAGTACTTC. Amino acid sequence: CASSLGTGPEQYF.

The chain has TRBV11-2 and TRBJ2-1, with 7 positions matching TRBD2. The V gene's germline CDR1 is SGHAT and CDR2 FQNNGV. With V trimmed by 5 bases and J by 1 base, 8 bases remained unmatched. The CDR3 sequence is 16 residues long. Here the CDR3 reads CASSPIREGSYNEQFF. DNA of the CDR3: TGTGCCAGCAGCCCGATAAGGGAGGGGTCCTACAATGAGCAGTTCTTC.

The J gene is TRBJ2-3, the V gene TRBV5-1; TRBD2 agrees at 10 bases. This CDR3 is 16 amino acids long. The germline gives CDR1 SGHRS, CDR2 YFSETQ. J lost 5 bases, V lost 0 bases, and 6 bases had no gene match. The chain's CDR3 is CASSLGLAGAGDTQYF. In DNA form, the CDR3 reads TGCGCCAGCAGCTTGGGGCTAGCGGGGGCGGGAGATACGCAGTATTTT.

The V call is TRBV13, the J call TRBJ2-7, with 9 nucleotides matching TRBD1. V lost 1 base, J lost 6 bases, and 10 bases stayed unmatched. CDR1 PRHDT and CDR2 FYEKMQ come from the germline V gene (reference sequence). The CDR3 covers 16 residues. In nucleotides, the CDR3 is TGTGCCAGCAGCTTAGCCCTGGGACAGGGAAACTCCGAGCAGTACTTC. It encodes CASSLALGQGNSEQYF. Full variable domain (outside the CDR3, taken from reference TRBV13 and TRBJ2-7): AAGVIQSPRHLIKEKRETATLKCYPIPRHDTVYWYQQGPGQDPQFLISFYEKMQSDKGSIPDRFSAQQFSDYHSELNMSSLELGDSALYFCASSLALGQGNSEQYFGPGTRLTVT.